This entry describes one T cell receptor beta chain. Its antigen remains unknown. Losses at the gene ends were 6 bases for V and 2 bases for J; bases not matched to a gene: 6. Germline V gene sequence: CDR1 MDHEN, CDR2 SYDVKM. This CDR3 is built from 16 residues. This sample was taken from a study of cytomegalovirus exposure and HLA in healthy donors. Study-wide results and caveats: In an earlier analysis, most TCR beta V segments were productive about 87% or about 30% of the time.

PCR primers comprised 60 Vbeta and 13 Jbeta primers. Clones were read by immunoSEQ multiplex PCR, and TCRdb kept only the in-frame ones, dropping some. Found here are roughly 150,000 clones, 75% of them singletons; the top ten hold roughly 10%. The receptor was derived from a man in his late teens or twenties in good health and CMV-seropositive. The material sequenced was PBMCs. The chain carries TRBV28 and TRBJ2-5; 13 bases map to TRBD2. The CDR3 nucleotides are TGTGCCAGCAGCACCGGGACTAGCGGGACTCAAGAGACCCAGTACTTC. Its protein product is CASSTGTSGTQETQYF.